This T cell receptor beta chain was recorded in a study of T cell changes during pregnancy in multiple sclerosis. Sequenced by immunoSEQ multiplex PCR; TCRdb stores in-frame clones only, minus some. This table has 130,000 or so clones, 90% to 96% appearing once. Per germline, CDR1 SQVTM and CDR2 ANQGSEA. This CDR3 region has 14 residues. With 7 bases clipped from V and 0 bases from J, the junction kept 8 bases outside the gene matches. The TCR was taken from a female donor with multiple sclerosis, enrolled in a pregnancy study. The source was peripheral blood, collected after pregnancy. The V call is TRBV29-1, the J call TRBJ2-7; 8 positions agree with TRBD1. For the CDR3, the DNA is TGCAGCGCAATGCGGACAGGGAGCTCCTACGAGCAGTACTTC. Translation: CSAMRTGSSYEQYF.